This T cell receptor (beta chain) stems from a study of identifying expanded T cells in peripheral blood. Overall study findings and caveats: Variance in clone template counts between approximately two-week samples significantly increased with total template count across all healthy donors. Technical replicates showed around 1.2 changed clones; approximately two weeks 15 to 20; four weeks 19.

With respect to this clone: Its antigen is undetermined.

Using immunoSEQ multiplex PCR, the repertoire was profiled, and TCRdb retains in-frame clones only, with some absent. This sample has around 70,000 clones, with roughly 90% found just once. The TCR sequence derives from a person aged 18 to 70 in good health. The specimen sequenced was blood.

CDR3 in amino acids: CASSSSGYEQYF. For the CDR3, the DNA is TGTGCCAGCAGCTCTTCGGGGTACGAGCAGTACTTC. The genes are TRBV7-9 and TRBJ2-7, with a tentative D call TRBD2 (5 bases). The CDR3 sequence is 12 residues long. The germline CDR1 and CDR2 sequences are SEHNR and FQNEAQ (reference sequence). The ends were cut back, 4 bases at V and 4 bases at J, with 8 bases in the middle. The full variable domain, completed using reference TRBV7-9 and TRBJ2-7, is DTGVSQNPRHKITKRGQNVTFRCDPISEHNRLYWYRQTLGQGPEFLTYFQNEAQLEKSRLLSDRFSAERPKGSFSTLEIQRTEQGDSAMYLCASSSSGYEQYFGPGTRLTVT.